What follows describes a single T cell receptor beta chain. The antigen remains undetermined. The record originates from a study of T cell responses to AZD1222 COVID-19 vaccine. Germline loops: CDR1 SNHLY, CDR2 FYNNEI. CDR3 length: 15 residues. V trimming: 5 bases; J trimming: 4 bases; junction bases outside the gene matches: 4. Study-wide results and caveats: The sample set comprised mostly white British donors with more females, and clonal diversity was possibly underestimated.

The data were produced by immunoSEQ multiplex PCR, yet TCRdb's version contains in-frame clones alone and is incomplete. The table lists about 15,000 clones, about nine tenths of them singletons. The sequence came from an adult who received the AZD1222 COVID-19 vaccine. J is TRBJ2-3 and V is TRBV2, with TRBD2 identical over 12 bases. The sample was peripheral blood, taken 28 days after the second AZD1222 dose. CDR3 amino acids: CASSLAGGNSDTQYF. CDR3 sequence (DNA): TGTGCCAGCAGTCTAGCGGGGGGGAACTCAGATACGCAGTATTTT.